This T cell receptor (beta chain) was profiled in a study of blood T cell repertoires in COVID-19. The wider study: T cells, B-cell-depleted T cells, or PBMCs provided the cDNA or gDNA that served as material.

Per the original data handling: Quantification of nucleated cells was approximated via reference gene primer amplification. The table came from immunoSEQ multiplex PCR; TCRdb's copy has only in-frame clones and leaves some out. V and J calls and clone size come straight from that table; D and trimming were deduced from the DNA. The repertoire holds 100,000 to 150,000 clones, with about four fifths as singletons. This clonotype was sampled from a man aged 25 to 40 with COVID-19, enrolled during active disease. The sample consisted of peripheral blood.

Written as DNA, the CDR3 is TGTGCCAGCATCCCCCTAGCGGGGGGGTGGGAGACCCAGTACTTC. Its protein product is CASIPLAGGWETQYF. V and J are TRBV28 and TRBJ2-5; 12 positions match TRBD2. CDR1 and CDR2 (germline): MDHEN, SYDVKM. Trimming at V came to 7 bases and at J to 5 bases, leaving 8 bases not matched to a gene. CDR3 length equals 15 residues. Full variable domain (rest looked up from reference TRBV28 and TRBJ2-5): DVKVTQSSRYLVKRTGEKVFLECVQDMDHENMFWYRQDPGLGLRLIYFSYDVKMKEKGDIPEGYSVSREKKERFSLILESASTNQTSMYLCASIPLAGGWETQYFGPGTRLLVL.